The 22 T cell receptor beta chains listed next were all sequenced from one sample in a study of identical twins. TCRdb recomputed calls from the 5' RACE reads with MiXCR, one row per CDR3 protein. The data show approximately 600,000 distinct CDR3 sequences, 7.5% to 10% seen once. This sample was also put to use in a study of yellow fever vaccine responses in identical twins.

What was sequenced was PBMCs. These receptors all come from a woman aged 18-29 years in good health.

This clonotype has at least ten counts. The rearrangement links TRBV20-1 to TRBJ2-3, with TRBD2 matching over 8 bases. In germline, CDR1 is DFQATT, CDR2 SNEGSKA (reference sequence). CDR3 length equals 14 residues. Trimming at V came to 6 bases and at J to 4 bases, leaving 9 bases not matched to a gene. The CDR3 coding sequence is TGCAGTGCCCAATACTCGGGAGGGGCAGATACGCAGTATTTT. This encodes CSAQYSGGADTQYF.

The chain employs TRBV15 and TRBJ2-3; D is uncertain. V lost 0 bases and J lost 8, with 15 bases in between. This CDR3 has 15 residues. Germline-derived CDR1 and CDR2 are LNHNV and YYDKDF (reference sequence). The CDR3 sequence is CATSRDRPLPVTQYF. For the CDR3, the DNA is TGTGCCACCAGCAGAGATCGCCCGTTGCCAGTTACGCAGTATTTT.

The rearrangement joins TRBV5-1 to TRBJ2-7; perhaps D is TRBD1 or TRBD2 (6 bases each). The V gene's germline CDR1 is SGHRS and CDR2 YFSETQ. This CDR3 is built from 15 residues. Trimming took 4 bases from V and 4 from J, leaving 18 bases between them. CDR3 in DNA: TGCGCCAGCAGCCCGGGGGCAGGAGATACTTACGAGCAGTACTTC. Amino acid sequence: CASSPGAGDTYEQYF.

Many counts were recorded for this clonotype. The chain recombines TRBV5-1 with TRBJ2-1, with D perhaps TRBD2 (6 bases). The CDR3 contains 15 residues. V lost 0 bases and J 4 bases, leaving 11 bases between the germline ends. CDR1 and CDR2 (germline): SGHRS, YFSETQ. CDR3 in amino acids: CASSLGGVLYNEQFF. The CDR3 bases are TGCGCCAGCAGCTTGGGGGGGGTACTGTACAATGAGCAGTTCTTC.

In its sample, this clonotype was seen many times. J is TRBJ2-7 and V is TRBV4-1, with 11 nucleotides matching TRBD1. Germline loops: CDR1 MGHRA, CDR2 YSYEKL. Trimming took 3 bases from V and 3 from J; bases not matched to a gene: 1. The CDR3 extends over 14 amino acids. The DNA for the CDR3 is TGCGCCAGCAGCCAGGGACAGGGGGACTACGAGCAGTACTTC. It encodes CASSQGQGDYEQYF.

This rearrangement joins TRBV3-1 to TRBJ2-1; 12 nucleotides align to TRBD2. J lost 4 bases, V lost 4 bases, and 5 bases had no gene match. The CDR3 extends over 16 amino acids. Germline CDR1 LGHDT, CDR2 YNNKEL (reference sequence). This CDR3 reads CASSPRTSGTYNEQFF. DNA for the CDR3: TGTGCCAGCAGCCCCAGGACTAGCGGGACTTACAATGAGCAGTTCTTC.

This clonotype was observed a handful of times. CDR3 in DNA: TGTGCCAGCAGTTACCCGGGACAGGGGGTGGCCGGGGAGCTGTTTTTT. Translated, it gives CASSYPGQGVAGELFF. The chain carries TRBV6-5 and TRBJ2-2; 11 nucleotides match TRBD1. The CDR3 is made up of 16 amino acids. In germline, CDR1 is MNHEY, CDR2 SVGAGI. Losses at the gene ends were 2 bases for V and 6 bases for J; bases not matched to a gene: 5.

For this clonotype: Compared with germline, one end of the junction differs, possibly owing to a read error. This chain connects TRBV2 to TRBJ2-1; 7 bases match TRBD1. CDR3 length: 18 residues. Germline loops: CDR1 SNHLY, CDR2 FYNNEI. The CDR3 coding sequence is TGTGCCTGCAGTTTCGATCGGACGGGACAGAGGATATACAATGAGCAGTTCTTC. Encoded protein: CACSFDRTGQRIYNEQFF.

The V gene is TRBV20-1, the J gene TRBJ1-1, with a tentative D call TRBD1 (5 bases). The CDR3 has 12 amino acids. Germline CDR1 and CDR2: DFQATT and SNEGSKA (reference sequence). Trimming cost V 2 bases and J 3 bases, with 7 bases left between them. The CDR3 DNA reads as TGCAGTGCTAGAATGGGGGACACTGAAGCTTTCTTT. It is translated as CSARMGDTEAFF.

The J gene is TRBJ1-1, the V gene TRBV29-1, with a tentative D call TRBD1 (5 bases). CDR1 and CDR2 from the germline V gene are SQVTM and ANQGSEA. Between the trimmed V and J ends, which lost 0 bases and 8 bases, there was a span of 7 bases. This CDR3 has 11 amino acids. CDR3 loop: CSVEDPGEAFF. CDR3 bases: TGCAGCGTTGAAGACCCAGGGGAAGCTTTCTTT.

The chain uses TRBV5-1 and TRBJ2-3; a weak D match, TRBD2 (6 bases). Germline-derived CDR1 and CDR2 are SGHRS and YFSETQ. The CDR3 is 13 residues long. Trimming cost V 0 bases and J 7 bases, with 9 bases left between them. DNA of the CDR3: TGCGCCAGCAGCTTGGTGGGAGGAAATACGCAGTATTTT. Amino acid sequence: CASSLVGGNTQYF.

This clonotype was seen many times. J is TRBJ1-1 and V is TRBV12-3 or TRBV12-4; no clear D. V lost 7 bases to trimming and J lost 6 bases, with 15 bases between them. The CDR3 covers 13 residues. The CDR3 region has the DNA TGTGCCAGCAATCCGGGTGTTGGGGCTGAAGCTTTCTTT. It is translated as CASNPGVGAEAFF.

This clonotype was detected only a few times. The V call is TRBV5-8, the J call TRBJ2-3, with D possibly matching TRBD2 (6 bases). This CDR3 is 16 amino acids long. Germline loops: CDR1 SGHTS, CDR2 YDEGEE. Trimming removed 1 base at V and 1 base at J, with 13 bases between. In DNA form, the CDR3 reads TGTGCCAGCAGCTTGACTGGGGGGAAAGGCACAGATACGCAGTATTTT. This codes for CASSLTGGKGTDTQYF.

V gene TRBV12-3 or TRBV12-4 combines with J gene TRBJ1-4, with 7 bases that match TRBD1. The CDR3 covers 16 residues. V lost 5 bases, J lost 3 bases, and 9 bases stayed unmatched. The CDR3 protein is CASSDIWTGSNEKLFF. As DNA, the CDR3 is TGTGCCAGCAGTGACATTTGGACAGGCTCTAATGAAAAACTGTTTTTT.

J is TRBJ2-7 and V is TRBV10-2; D ambiguous. Looked up from germline, CDR1 is WSHSY and CDR2 is SAAADI. CDR3 length equals 12 residues. Deletions cut 6 bases from V and 5 bases from J, with 11 bases between. As DNA, the CDR3 is TGCGCCAGCAGGGCCGAACGGAACGAGCAGTACTTC. Its translation is CASRAERNEQYF.

This clonotype was observed at least ten times. No conserved phenylalanine or tryptophan ends this CDR3, so it is likely a read error. V gene TRBV10-3 combines with J gene TRBJ2-3; D is uncertain. The CDR3 has 12 residues. V gave up 5 bases and J gave up 0 bases, with 3 bases separating them. Germline-derived CDR1 and CDR2 are ENHRY and SYGVKD. The CDR3 protein is CAISRSTDTQYS. The CDR3 bases are TGTGCCATCAGTCGGAGCACAGATACGCAGTATTCT.

The CDR3 nucleotides read TGCAGTGCTAGCCACCTACCCGAGCGAACATATACCGGGGAGCTGTTTTTT. Translation: CSASHLPERTYTGELFF. The chain joins TRBV20-1 to TRBJ2-2; D is ambiguous. Trimming pared 3 bases from V and 5 bases from J, leaving 22 bases between. The CDR3 consists of 17 residues. CDR1 and CDR2 from the germline V gene are DFQATT and SNEGSKA (reference sequence).

This clonotype was seen many times. In DNA form, the CDR3 reads TGTGCCAGCAGTTACCCAACTGTACCCGGGACAGGGTTCCTCCCGCGGCACAATGAGCAGTTCTTC. Translation: CASSYPTVPGTGFLPRHNEQFF. This sequence joins TRBV6-2 or TRBV6-3 and TRBJ2-1; 9 positions match TRBD1. This CDR3 contains 22 residues. The germline V gene encodes CDR1 MNHEY and CDR2 SVGEGT. J gave up 5 bases and V 2 bases, and 25 bases lay outside the gene matches.

This clonotype was counted a few times. The chain links TRBV30 to TRBJ1-2, with D tentatively TRBD1 (6 bases). Germline CDR1 is GTSNPN and CDR2 is SVGIG (reference sequence). Trimming removed 1 base from V and 5 bases from J, with 14 bases in between. This CDR3 region has 14 residues. The CDR3 region is CAWSGGVRGYGYTF. CDR3 nucleotides: TGTGCCTGGAGTGGAGGAGTCAGGGGTTATGGCTACACCTTC.

This clonotype was picked up many times. The chain carries TRBV3-1 and TRBJ2-7; 7 bases align to TRBD1. The CDR3 is 15 amino acids. Germline V gives CDR1 LGHDT, CDR2 YNNKEL (reference sequence). After removal of 4 bases from V and 1 base from J, the junction contained 7 bases not matched to a gene. The CDR3 region is CASSPSGGRSYEQYF. The CDR3 DNA is TGTGCCAGCAGCCCATCAGGGGGACGGTCCTACGAGCAGTACTTC.

There are a few counts of this clonotype. The chain combines TRBV7-9 with TRBJ2-7, with D tentatively TRBD1 or TRBD2 (5 bases each). Germline CDR1 reads SEHNR; CDR2 reads FQNEAQ (reference sequence). The CDR3 covers 14 residues. Trimming removed 5 bases at V and 4 bases at J, with 15 bases between. CDR3 sequence (DNA): TGTGCCAGCAGCGCTAGCCAGGGAACGTACGAGCAGTACTTC. As protein: CASSASQGTYEQYF.

The V gene is TRBV4-3, the J gene TRBJ2-1, with TRBD1 identical over 7 bases. The CDR3 has 17 residues. Germline trimming cut 2 bases from V and 3 bases from J; bases unmatched to any gene: 10. The germline CDR1 and CDR2 sequences are LGHNA and YSLEER. This CDR3 reads CASSQTITGEDYNEQFF. In nucleotides, the CDR3 is TGCGCCAGCAGCCAAACTATCACAGGGGAAGACTACAATGAGCAGTTCTTC.